This TCR beta chain was recovered during a study of T cells in Graves' hyperthyroidism and ophthalmopathy. Study outcomes and limitations: Progression to ophthalmopathy was predicted a median of approximately 6.4 months early.

Patients aged 18 to 65 had newly diagnosed hyperthyroidism of under 2 months' duration. Trimming cost V 11 bases and J 4 bases, with 20 bases left between them. The CDR3 sequence is 15 residues long. Germline assignment: CDR1 ENHRY and CDR2 SYGVKD. The CDR3 regions of TCR beta were amplified from RNA transcripts. Carried out on the TCR CDR3, a first-round RT-PCR used the HTBI primer set. TCRdb called the multiplex PCR reads again in MiXCR, with one record for every CDR3 protein. This table has about 610,000 distinct CDR3 sequences, around 42% appearing once. This clonotype was counted at least ten times. The antigen is undetermined.

This clonotype originated in a young woman with Graves' hyperthyroidism. This sequence joins TRBV10-3 and TRBJ2-2; weak D call: TRBD2 (6 bases). Sequenced sample: peripheral blood or thyroid tissue (not recorded which). CDR3 sequence: CAVSVGGGFTGELFF. The CDR3 DNA sequence: TGTGCCGTATCAGTCGGGGGAGGCTTCACCGGGGAGCTGTTTTTT.